Sequencing of this TCR beta chain was carried out in a study of T cell responses to AZD1222 COVID-19 vaccine. Across the whole study: Second-dose recipients at about 4 or about 12 weeks were treated as one pooled group.

The study's findings and limits: Clonal diversity was possibly underestimated, and white British individuals and females predominated among donors. Of the AZD1222 recipients, only five to seven were seropositive at baseline. All repertoire sampling was performed exclusively after the peak T cell response.

Trimming left V 0 bases short and J 4 bases short, with 11 bases between. The CDR3 has 15 residues. CDR1 is SGHRS, CDR2 YFSETQ, per germline. Using immunoSEQ multiplex PCR, the repertoire was profiled, and TCRdb retains in-frame clones only, with some absent. Among about 150,000 clones listed, approximately 90% were seen once. A word on this clone: Its antigen is as yet unknown.

This receptor was obtained from an adult in good health. J is TRBJ2-1 and V is TRBV5-1, with D perhaps matching TRBD1 or TRBD2 (6 bases each). This specimen was peripheral blood, taken on day 0 of AZD1222 vaccination. The chain's CDR3 is CASSLEGGRYNEQFF. Here the CDR3 DNA reads TGCGCCAGCAGCTTGGAAGGGGGGCGGTACAATGAGCAGTTCTTC. Full variable domain (rest looked up from reference TRBV5-1 and TRBJ2-1): KAGVTQTPRYLIKTRGQQVTLSCSPISGHRSVSWYQQTPGQGLQFLFEYFSETQRNKGNFPGRFSGRQFSNSRSEMNVSTLELGDSALYLCASSLEGGRYNEQFFGPGTRLTVL.